Detailed here is one T cell receptor beta chain. What this receptor recognizes is not known. The input lacks base qualities; no much larger clone sits a single base away. The data were obtained in a study of blood T cell repertoires in COVID-19 (dated by TCRdb to 2018 to 2021). Regarding the study in general: Samples from collaborators originated in the United States, Italy and Spain and spanned both the acute and convalescent phases of COVID-19. The prospective study material was composed of cDNA or gDNA derived from T cells, B-cell-depleted T cells, or PBMCs. The dataset comprised deeply sampled blood TCRbeta repertoires from subjects exposed to, actively infected with, or recovered from COVID-19. The repertoires were made available in a free public database intended to serve as a resource for research on the immune response to SARS-CoV-2. Samples were obtained from the ongoing ImmuneRACE study (first 160 participants) and from approximately 1,200 subjects provided by 6 global collaborators. Sample metadata almost always included a de-identified subject ID, COVID-19 status, age in years and sex. Where available, HLA class I and class II types were taken from metadata supplied by the sample provider and were not determined by assay-based typing.

The immunoSEQ Assay, a bias-controlled multiplex PCR, was used to amplify TCRbeta CDR3 regions from genomic DNA. In the paper's pipeline: The number of nucleated cells in each sample was estimated by amplification of reference gene primers within the assay. To quantify the absolute abundance of each unique TCRbeta CDR3 rearrangement, sequence reads were collapsed and filtered. For each sample, productive Simpson clonality was calculated by taking the square root of Simpson's diversity index across productive rearrangements. TCRdb provides this immuneACCESS table in a form limited to in-frame rearrangements. Some clones are lacking; in checked studies, under half of them reflect an unresolved V gene, and why the rest are absent is not known. V, J and clone size are taken as reported in that table, and D and trimming were inferred from the DNA itself. Within this sample are about 160,000 clones, with around 93% of them counted one time only. The ten largest clonotypes hold 3.5% to 5% of the sample.

The full study reports these points: How much clinical and demographic metadata was included differed by source and by participant, and the metadata was provided uncurated.

The collaborating institutions used their own protocols to collect whole blood in K2EDTA tubes. For TCRbeta analysis, collaborator samples were shipped as frozen whole blood, as isolated PBMCs, or as DNA extracted from either sample type. The CDR3 runs 16 residues from the cysteine to the phenylalanine. Only the CDR3 DNA stays, 48 bases, in frame from base 1. Trimming removed 4 bases from V and 2 bases from J; the gene matches leave 9 bases unexplained. For CDR1 and CDR2, the germline V gene lists MNHEY and SVGAGI. The origin of this receptor is a woman in her forties or fifties with acute or convalescent COVID-19. The source material was peripheral blood. This receptor chain uses TRBV6-5 and TRBJ2-7; TRBD1 lines up with 9 middle nucleotides. CDR3 sequence: CASSSLTGGKTYEQYF. The nucleotide sequence is TGTGCCAGCAGTTCACTCACAGGGGGCAAGACCTACGAGCAGTACTTC.